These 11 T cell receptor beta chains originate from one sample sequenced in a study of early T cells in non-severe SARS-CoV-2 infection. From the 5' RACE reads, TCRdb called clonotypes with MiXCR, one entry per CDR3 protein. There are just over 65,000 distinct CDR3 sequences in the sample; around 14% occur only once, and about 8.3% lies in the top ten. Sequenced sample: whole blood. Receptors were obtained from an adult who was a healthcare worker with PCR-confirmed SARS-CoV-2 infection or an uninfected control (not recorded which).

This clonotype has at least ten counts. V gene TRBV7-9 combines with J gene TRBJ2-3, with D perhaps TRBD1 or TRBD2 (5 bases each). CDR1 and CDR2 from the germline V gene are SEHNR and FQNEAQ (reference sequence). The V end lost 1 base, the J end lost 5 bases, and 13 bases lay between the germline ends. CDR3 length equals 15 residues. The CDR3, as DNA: TGTGCCAGCAGCTTAGGGGACCCAACGGGAGATACGCAGTATTTT. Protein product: CASSLGDPTGDTQYF.

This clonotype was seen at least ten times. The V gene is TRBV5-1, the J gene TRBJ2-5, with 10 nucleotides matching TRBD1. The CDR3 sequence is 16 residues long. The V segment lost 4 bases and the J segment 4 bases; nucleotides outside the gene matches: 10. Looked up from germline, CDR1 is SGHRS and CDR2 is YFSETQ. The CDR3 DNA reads TGCGCCAGCAGCCCACGACCGACAGGGGGCGGAGAGACCCAGTACTTC. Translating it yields CASSPRPTGGGETQYF.

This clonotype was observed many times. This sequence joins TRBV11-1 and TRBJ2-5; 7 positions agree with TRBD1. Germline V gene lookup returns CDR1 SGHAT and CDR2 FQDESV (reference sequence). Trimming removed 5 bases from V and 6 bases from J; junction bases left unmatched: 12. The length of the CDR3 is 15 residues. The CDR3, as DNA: TGTGCCAGCAGCATTCGGGACAGCTTTGCAAAGACCCAGTACTTC. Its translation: CASSIRDSFAKTQYF.

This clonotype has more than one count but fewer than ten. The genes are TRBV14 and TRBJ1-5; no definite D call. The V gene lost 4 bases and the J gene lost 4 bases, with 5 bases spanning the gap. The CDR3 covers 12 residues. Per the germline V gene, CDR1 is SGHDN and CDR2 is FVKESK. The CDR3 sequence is CASSLTNQPQHF. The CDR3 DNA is TGTGCCAGCAGCCTAACAAATCAGCCCCAGCATTTT.

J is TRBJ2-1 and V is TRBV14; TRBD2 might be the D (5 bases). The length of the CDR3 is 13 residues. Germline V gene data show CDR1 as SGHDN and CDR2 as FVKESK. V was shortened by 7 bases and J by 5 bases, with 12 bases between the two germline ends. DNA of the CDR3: TGTGCCAGCATGAGCGGAGATAACAATGAGCAGTTCTTC. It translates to CASMSGDNNEQFF.

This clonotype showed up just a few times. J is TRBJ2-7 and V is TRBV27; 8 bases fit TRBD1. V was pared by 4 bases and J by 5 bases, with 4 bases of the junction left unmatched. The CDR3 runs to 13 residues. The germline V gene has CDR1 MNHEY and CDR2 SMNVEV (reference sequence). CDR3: CASSSDRAHEQYF. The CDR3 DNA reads TGTGCCAGCAGTTCGGACAGGGCCCACGAGCAGTACTTC.

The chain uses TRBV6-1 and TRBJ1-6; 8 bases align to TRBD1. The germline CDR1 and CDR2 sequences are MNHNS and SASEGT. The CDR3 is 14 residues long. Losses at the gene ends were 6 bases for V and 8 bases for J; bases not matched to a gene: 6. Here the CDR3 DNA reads TGTGCCAGCAGGGACAGGGTAGCAGATTCACCCCTCCACTTT. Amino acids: CASRDRVADSPLHF.

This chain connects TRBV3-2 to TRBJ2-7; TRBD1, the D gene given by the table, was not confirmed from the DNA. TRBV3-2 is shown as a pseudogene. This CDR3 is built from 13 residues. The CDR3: CASSPRQGGEQYF. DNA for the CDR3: TGTGCCAGCAGCCCCCGACAGGGAGGCGAGCAGTACTTC.

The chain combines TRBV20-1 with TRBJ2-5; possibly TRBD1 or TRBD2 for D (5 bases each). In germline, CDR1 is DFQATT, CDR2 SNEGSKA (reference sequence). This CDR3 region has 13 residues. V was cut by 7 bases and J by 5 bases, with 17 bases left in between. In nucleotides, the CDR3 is TGCAGTGTCCCGGGACCACCGGGTGAGACCCAGTACTTC. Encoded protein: CSVPGPPGETQYF.

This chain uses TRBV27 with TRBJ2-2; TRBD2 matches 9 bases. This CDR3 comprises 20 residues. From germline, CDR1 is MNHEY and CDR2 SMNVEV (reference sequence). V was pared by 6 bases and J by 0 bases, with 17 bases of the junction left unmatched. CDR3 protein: CASSRSGTSLAKANTGELFF. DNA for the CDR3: TGTGCCAGCAGCAGGTCCGGGACTAGCTTGGCTAAAGCGAACACCGGGGAGCTGTTTTTT.

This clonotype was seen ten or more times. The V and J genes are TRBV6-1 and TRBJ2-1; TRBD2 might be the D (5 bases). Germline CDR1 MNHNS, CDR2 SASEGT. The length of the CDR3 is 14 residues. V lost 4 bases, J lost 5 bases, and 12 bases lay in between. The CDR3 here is CASSGTRTNNEQFF. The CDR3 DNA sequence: TGTGCCAGCAGTGGGACTCGTACAAACAATGAGCAGTTCTTC.